The text below deals with one T cell receptor beta chain. This specimen belongs to a study of blood T cell repertoires in COVID-19. Study as a whole: Sample material is recorded as cDNA or gDNA derived from T cells, B-cell-depleted T cells, or PBMCs.

V was clipped by 6 bases and J by 6 bases; unmatched bases: 3. CDR3 length equals 13 residues. Original handling: Amplifying reference gene primers gave estimates of nucleated cell counts. Profiled with immunoSEQ multiplex PCR; TCRdb holds only in-frame clones, not every one. D and trimming were read from the DNA, whereas the V and J calls and clone size are those reported in that table. The sample consists of about 50,000 clones, 75% to 80% of them appearing once. The chain has TRBV12-3 or TRBV12-4 and TRBJ2-7, with 12 bases matching TRBD1. Sequenced input: peripheral blood. The receptor was derived from a man between 65 and 85 years old with active or convalescent COVID-19. The CDR3 is CASSRDRGLEQYF. Written as DNA, the CDR3 is TGTGCCAGCAGCCGGGACAGGGGGCTCGAGCAGTACTTC.